A single sample is the source of the 17 T cell receptor beta chains below, sequenced in a study of T cells in Graves' hyperthyroidism and ophthalmopathy. The investigators amplified TCR beta CDR3 regions from RNA transcripts. Carried out on the TCR CDR3, a first-round RT-PCR used the HTBI primer set. MiXCR was run by TCRdb on the multiplex PCR reads, yielding one entry per CDR3 protein. The sample has about 510,000 distinct CDR3 sequences; approximately 15% are singletons. The sequenced material came from blood. Receptors originate from a woman aged 40 to 50 with Graves' hyperthyroidism.

This clonotype occurred many times. V usage is TRBV5-1 and J usage is TRBJ1-1; no reliable D call. Trimming took 1 base from V and 7 from J, leaving 5 bases between them. CDR1 is SGHRS, CDR2 YFSETQ, per germline. The CDR3 runs 11 residues. DNA of the CDR3: TGCGCCAGCAGCTTGAAGGGTGAAGCTTTCTTT. Protein product: CASSLKGEAFF. Full variable domain (rest looked up from reference TRBV5-1 and TRBJ1-1): KAGVTQTPRYLIKTRGQQVTLSCSPISGHRSVSWYQQTPGQGLQFLFEYFSETQRNKGNFPGRFSGRQFSNSRSEMNVSTLELGDSALYLCASSLKGEAFFGQGTRLTVV.

The rearrangement joins TRBV25-1 to TRBJ2-5; D is ambiguous. CDR3 size: 14 residues. The V and J ends lost 4 bases and 1 base respectively, with 10 bases between them. Germline assignment: CDR1 MGHDK and CDR2 SYGVNS. This CDR3 reads CASSVPGFQETQYF. The CDR3 bases are TGTGCCAGCAGTGTCCCGGGTTTCCAAGAGACCCAGTACTTC.

The J gene is TRBJ2-1, the V gene TRBV15; TRBD2 agrees at 9 bases. J was trimmed by 2 bases and V by 1 base; bases with no gene match: 0. The germline gives CDR1 LNHNV, CDR2 YYDKDF (reference sequence). CDR3 size: 15 residues. CDR3 in amino acids: CATSRVAGAYNEQFF. Here the CDR3 DNA reads TGTGCCACCAGCAGAGTAGCGGGAGCCTACAATGAGCAGTTCTTC.

This clonotype was seen repeatedly, ten times or more. CDR3 in amino acids: CASSDRDNYGYTF. CDR3 nucleotide sequence: TGTGCCAGCTCAGACAGGGATAACTATGGCTACACCTTC. V gene TRBV18 combines with J gene TRBJ1-2, with 7 bases lining up with TRBD1. V lost 5 bases, J lost 1 base, and 1 base stayed unmatched. The CDR3 loop spans 13 amino acids. CDR1 is KGHSH and CDR2 is LQKENI in the germline V gene.

This clonotype has a count of ten or more. The chain uses TRBV29-1 and TRBJ1-2, with D hard to call. The CDR3 contains 14 residues. Trimming removed 4 bases from V and 7 bases from J, with 19 bases in between. CDR1 and CDR2 (germline): SQVTM, ANQGSEA. This chain's CDR3 is CSVGEGLVSGGYTF. The CDR3 DNA reads TGCAGCGTTGGGGAGGGCTTGGTCTCCGGTGGCTACACCTTC. Variable domain in full (rest from reference TRBV29-1 and TRBJ1-2): SAVISQKPSRDICQRGTSLTIQCQVDSQVTMMFWYRQQPGQSLTLIATANQGSEATYESGFVIDKFPISRPNLTFSTLTVSNMSPEDSSIYLCSVGEGLVSGGYTFGSGTRLTVV.

This clonotype was seen at least ten times. The chain is built from TRBV30 and TRBJ2-5, with D possibly called TRBD1 or TRBD2 (5 bases each). Deletions cut 0 bases from V and 1 base from J, with 12 bases between. The CDR3 is 15 amino acids. Germline lookup yields CDR1 GTSNPN and CDR2 SVGIG (reference sequence). CDR3 protein: CAWSVGAGLQETQYF. CDR3 sequence (DNA): TGTGCCTGGAGTGTAGGGGCGGGCCTCCAAGAGACCCAGTACTTC. Full variable domain (missing parts from reference TRBV30 and TRBJ2-5): SQTIHQWPATLVQPVGSPLSLECTVEGTSNPNLYWYRQAAGRGLQLLFYSVGIGQISSEVPQNLSASRPQDRQFILSSKKLLLSDSGFYLCAWSVGAGLQETQYFGPGTRLLVL.

This clonotype was found a few times. The chain is built from TRBV18 and TRBJ2-3; D possibly uses TRBD1 or TRBD2 (6 bases each). CDR1 and CDR2 from the germline V gene are KGHSH and LQKENI. The CDR3 covers 15 residues. Between the trimmed V and J ends, which lost 3 bases and 5 bases, there was a span of 15 bases. DNA of the CDR3: TGTGCCAGCTCACCCTTAGGGGGAGGCCAAGATACGCAGTATTTT. Protein product: CASSPLGGGQDTQYF.

This chain links TRBV19 with TRBJ1-2; D is uncertain. Germline CDR1 reads LNHDA; CDR2 reads SQIVND (reference sequence). With 3 bases removed from V and 3 bases from J, the gap between germline ends came to 11 bases. The CDR3 sequence is 14 residues long. The CDR3 nucleotides are TGTGCCAGTAGTATTTCGCGCCAGGACTATGGCTACACCTTC. Translation: CASSISRQDYGYTF.

Points on this clonotype: One base away lies a much larger clone, so this may be a sequencing read error. The V gene is TRBV5-4, the J gene TRBJ2-7, with 12 nucleotides matching TRBD2. The CDR3 loop spans 13 amino acids. Trimming took 6 bases from V and 7 from J; bases not matched to a gene: 5. Per the germline V gene, CDR1 is SGHNT and CDR2 is YYREEE (reference sequence). The CDR3 coding sequence is TGTGCCAGCAAGACTAGCGGGAGTGAAGAGCAGTACTTC. It yields the protein CASKTSGSEEQYF.

This clonotype was seen repeatedly, ten times or more. The chain has TRBV29-1 and TRBJ2-5; D might be TRBD2 (5 bases). CDR1 SQVTM and CDR2 ANQGSEA come from the germline V gene. The CDR3 extends over 11 amino acids. V was clipped by 7 bases and J by 5 bases, with 11 bases between them. The CDR3: CSGRRRETQYF. Written as DNA, the CDR3 is TGCAGCGGGCGGAGGAGGGAGACCCAGTACTTC. Full variable domain (missing parts from reference TRBV29-1 and TRBJ2-5): SAVISQKPSRDICQRGTSLTIQCQVDSQVTMMFWYRQQPGQSLTLIATANQGSEATYESGFVIDKFPISRPNLTFSTLTVSNMSPEDSSIYLCSGRRRETQYFGPGTRLLVL.

Many counts were recorded for this clonotype. V is TRBV2 and J is TRBJ1-1, with D uncertain. From germline, CDR1 is SNHLY and CDR2 FYNNEI. CDR3 size: 13 residues. The V gene lost 6 bases and the J gene lost 2 bases, with 10 bases spanning the gap. Written as DNA, the CDR3 is TGTGCCAGCAGCAATCCGGGAAACACTGAAGCTTTCTTT. It translates to CASSNPGNTEAFF.

The chain has TRBV6-6 and TRBJ1-3; D ambiguous. The CDR3 covers 16 residues. V lost 0 bases and J lost 2, with 11 bases in between. The germline gives CDR1 MNHNY, CDR2 SVGAGI (reference sequence). The CDR3 region has the DNA TGTGCCAGCAGTTACTCGACTGTACATCCTGGAAACACCATATATTTT. It yields the protein CASSYSTVHPGNTIYF.

This clonotype occurred many times. The chain combines TRBV28 with TRBJ2-7; unclear D gene. The CDR3 runs to 15 residues. V lost 6 bases, J lost 3 bases, and 18 bases lay in between. The germline V gene encodes CDR1 MDHEN and CDR2 SYDVKM. CDR3 nucleotides: TGTGCCAGCAGACCCGCGTATTACTACGGCTACGAGCAGTACTTC. The encoded protein is CASRPAYYYGYEQYF.

The genes are TRBV9 and TRBJ1-1; 7 bases map to TRBD1. The J segment lost 7 bases and the V segment lost 0 bases, leaving 9 bases of the junction unmatched. Germline CDR1 is SGDLS and CDR2 is YYNGEE. The CDR3 extends over 15 amino acids. The CDR3, as DNA: TGTGCCAGCAGCGTAGGACGTGCAGGGGGGGGTGAAGCTTTCTTT. Encoded protein: CASSVGRAGGGEAFF.

This clonotype has only a few counts. The chain uses TRBV6-1 and TRBJ2-7; 8 bases map to TRBD2. The CDR3 loop spans 13 amino acids. Losses at the gene ends were 10 bases for V and 0 bases for J; bases not matched to a gene: 5. The germline CDR1 and CDR2 sequences are MNHNS and SASEGT. The CDR3 loop reads CATREDPSYEQYF. CDR3 nucleotide sequence: TGTGCCACGCGGGAGGACCCCTCCTACGAGCAGTACTTC.

This clonotype was counted many times. The gene calls are TRBV2 and TRBJ2-5, with D possibly being TRBD2 (5 bases). The CDR3 has 15 amino acids. V shed 4 bases and J shed 4 bases, with 16 bases lying between them. Germline values: CDR1 SNHLY, CDR2 FYNNEI. Here the CDR3 reads CASSVLRQGGETQYF. CDR3 in DNA: TGTGCCAGCAGTGTTCTCAGGCAAGGAGGAGAGACCCAGTACTTC.

This clonotype appeared many times. V is TRBV30 and J is TRBJ2-7, with 13 bases identical to TRBD2. The ends lost 7 bases at V and 4 bases at J; junction bases unmatched: 7. The length of the CDR3 is 14 residues. Germline lookup yields CDR1 GTSNPN and CDR2 SVGIG (reference sequence). CDR3 amino acids: CAFTLAGGVYEQYF. Written as DNA, the CDR3 is TGTGCCTTCACACTAGCGGGAGGGGTGTACGAGCAGTACTTC.